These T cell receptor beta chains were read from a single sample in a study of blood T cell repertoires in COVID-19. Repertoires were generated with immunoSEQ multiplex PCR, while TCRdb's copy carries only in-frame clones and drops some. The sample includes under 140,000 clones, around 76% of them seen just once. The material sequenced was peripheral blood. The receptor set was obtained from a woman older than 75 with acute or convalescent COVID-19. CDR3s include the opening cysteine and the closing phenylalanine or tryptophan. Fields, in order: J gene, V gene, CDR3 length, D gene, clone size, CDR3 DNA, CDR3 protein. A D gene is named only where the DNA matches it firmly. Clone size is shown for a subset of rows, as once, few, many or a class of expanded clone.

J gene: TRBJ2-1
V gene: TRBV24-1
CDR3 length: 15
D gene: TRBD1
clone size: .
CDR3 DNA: TGTGCCACCAGTGGGGGACAGGGGCGATTCAATGAGCAGTTCTTC
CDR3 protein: CATSGGQGRFNEQFF

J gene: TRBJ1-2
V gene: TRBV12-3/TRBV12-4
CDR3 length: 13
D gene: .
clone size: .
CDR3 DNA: TGTGCCAGCAGTTCCACGGGGTCCTATGGCTACACCTTC
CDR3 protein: CASSSTGSYGYTF

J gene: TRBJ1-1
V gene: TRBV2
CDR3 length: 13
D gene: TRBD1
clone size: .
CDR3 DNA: TGTGCCAGCAGGGGGGACAGTTCCACTGAAGCTTTCTTT
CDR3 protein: CASRGDSSTEAFF

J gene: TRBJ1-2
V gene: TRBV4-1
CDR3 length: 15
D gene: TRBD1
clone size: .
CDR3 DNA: TGCGCCAGCAGCCCCCGGACAGGGGAGGGCTATGGCTACACCTTC
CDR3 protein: CASSPRTGEGYGYTF

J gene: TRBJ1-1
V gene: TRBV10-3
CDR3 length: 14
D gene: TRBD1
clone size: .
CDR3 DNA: TGTGCCATCACGGACAGGGGTTATTACACTGAAGCTTTCTTT
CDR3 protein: CAITDRGYYTEAFF

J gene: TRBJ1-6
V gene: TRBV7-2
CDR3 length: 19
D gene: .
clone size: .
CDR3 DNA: TGTGCCAGCAGCTTAGCCCGCCCGGGGGGGGCCTATACCAATTCACCCCTCCACTTT
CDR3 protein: CASSLARPGGAYTNSPLHF

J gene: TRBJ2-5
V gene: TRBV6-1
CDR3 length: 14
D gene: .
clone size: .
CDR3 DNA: TGTGCCAGCAGTGAACTCCCAGTCCAAGAGACCCAGTACTTC
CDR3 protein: CASSELPVQETQYF

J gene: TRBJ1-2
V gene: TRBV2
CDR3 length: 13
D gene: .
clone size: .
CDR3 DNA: TGTGCCAGCAGTGCAGGGGAGAACTATGGCTACACCTTC
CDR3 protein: CASSAGENYGYTF

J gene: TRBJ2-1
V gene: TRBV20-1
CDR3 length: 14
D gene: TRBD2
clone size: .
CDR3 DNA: TGCAGTGCTAGTCTTACTAGCGGGAGTCGGGAGCAGTTCTTC
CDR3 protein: CSASLTSGSREQFF

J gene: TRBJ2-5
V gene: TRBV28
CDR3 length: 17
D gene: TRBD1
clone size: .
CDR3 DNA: TGTGCCAGCAGTGAATCGCAGGGGGCCGGAGGGGCAGAGACCCAGTACTTC
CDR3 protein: CASSESQGAGGAETQYF

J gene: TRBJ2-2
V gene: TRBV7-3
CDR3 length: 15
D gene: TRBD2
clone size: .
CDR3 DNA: TGTGCCAGCAGACGACTAGCGACGAACACCGGGGAGCTGTTTTTT
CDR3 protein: CASRRLATNTGELFF

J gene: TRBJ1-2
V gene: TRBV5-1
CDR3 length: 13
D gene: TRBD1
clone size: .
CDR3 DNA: TGCGCCAGCAGCCCGGGACAGCTTATTGGCTACACCTTC
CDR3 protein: CASSPGQLIGYTF

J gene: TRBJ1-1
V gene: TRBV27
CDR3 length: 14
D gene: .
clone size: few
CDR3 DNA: TGTGCCAGCTCTCCGGCAGGGTATCACACTGAAGCTTTCTTT
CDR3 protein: CASSPAGYHTEAFF

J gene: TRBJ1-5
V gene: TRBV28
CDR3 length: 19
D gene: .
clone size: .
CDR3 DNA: TGTGCCAGCAGTTTAGGGCAGGTTTATCCCCCGAATAGCAATCAGCCCCAGCATTTT
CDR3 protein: CASSLGQVYPPNSNQPQHF

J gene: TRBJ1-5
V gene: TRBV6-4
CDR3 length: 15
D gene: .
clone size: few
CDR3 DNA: TGTGCCAGCAGTGACTTGACAGGAAAGCGGAGGCCCCAGCATTTT
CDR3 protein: CASSDLTGKRRPQHF

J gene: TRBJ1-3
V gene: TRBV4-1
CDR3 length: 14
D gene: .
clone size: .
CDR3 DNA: TGCGCCAGCAGCCAACTATACTCTGGAAACACCATATATTTT
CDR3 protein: CASSQLYSGNTIYF

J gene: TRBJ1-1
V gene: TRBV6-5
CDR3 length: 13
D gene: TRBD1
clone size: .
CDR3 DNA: TGTGCCAGCAGTTGGACAGGGAACACTGAAGCTTTCTTT
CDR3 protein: CASSWTGNTEAFF

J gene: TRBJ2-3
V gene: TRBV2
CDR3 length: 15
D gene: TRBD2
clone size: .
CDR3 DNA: TGTGCCAGCAGCTTAAGCGGGGCTATTCCAGATACGCAGTATTTT
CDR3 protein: CASSLSGAIPDTQYF

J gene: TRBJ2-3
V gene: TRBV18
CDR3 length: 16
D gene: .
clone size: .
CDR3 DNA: TGTGCCAGCTCACCCCCCCGAGCGGGCCGCACAGATACGCAGTATTTT
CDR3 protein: CASSPPRAGRTDTQYF

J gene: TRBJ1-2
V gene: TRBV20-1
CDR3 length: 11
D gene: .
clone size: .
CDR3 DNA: TGCAGTGTTCGTGACAGGAATGACTACACCTTC
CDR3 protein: CSVRDRNDYTF

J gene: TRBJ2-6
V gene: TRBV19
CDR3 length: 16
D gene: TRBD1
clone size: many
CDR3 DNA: TGTGCCAGTAGGTGGACAGGGGGCTCTGGGGCCAACGTCCTGACTTTC
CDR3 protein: CASRWTGGSGANVLTF

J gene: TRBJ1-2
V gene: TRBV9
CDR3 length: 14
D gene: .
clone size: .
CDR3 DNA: TGTGCCAGCAGCGTAGACAGACAGAACTATGGCTACACCTTC
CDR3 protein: CASSVDRQNYGYTF

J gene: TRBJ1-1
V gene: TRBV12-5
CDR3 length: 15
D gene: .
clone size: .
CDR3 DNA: TGTGCTAGTGGGCGGGGGGGTAGTATGAACACTGAAGCTTTCTTT
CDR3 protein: CASGRGGSMNTEAFF

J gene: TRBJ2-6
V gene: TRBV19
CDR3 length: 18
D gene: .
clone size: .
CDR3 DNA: TGTGCCAGTAGACTCCCGGAGGGTTTTTCAGGTGGGGCCAACGTCCTGACTTTC
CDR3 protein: CASRLPEGFSGGANVLTF

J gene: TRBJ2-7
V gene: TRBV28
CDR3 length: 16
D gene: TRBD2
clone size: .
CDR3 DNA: TGTGCCAGCAGTTCCGGGACTAGCGGGAGATCCTACGAGCAGTACTTC
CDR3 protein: CASSSGTSGRSYEQYF

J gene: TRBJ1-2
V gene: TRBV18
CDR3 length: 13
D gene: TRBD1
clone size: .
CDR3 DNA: TGTGCCAGCGGGACAGGATCTAACTATGGCTACACCTTC
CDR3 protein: CASGTGSNYGYTF

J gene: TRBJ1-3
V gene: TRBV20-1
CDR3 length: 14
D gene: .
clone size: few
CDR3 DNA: TGCAGTGCTAGTCTCCACAGGGCTGGAAACACCATATATTTT
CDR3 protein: CSASLHRAGNTIYF

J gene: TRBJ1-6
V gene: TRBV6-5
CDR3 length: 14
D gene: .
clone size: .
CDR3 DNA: TGTGCCAGCAGTTCGGACAGCCTGAATTCACCCCTCCACTTT
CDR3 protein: CASSSDSLNSPLHF

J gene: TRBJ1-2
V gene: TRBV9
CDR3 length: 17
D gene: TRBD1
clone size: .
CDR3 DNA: TGTGCCAGCAGCGTACCGGGACAGGGGAGTTCTAACTATGGCTACACCTTC
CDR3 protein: CASSVPGQGSSNYGYTF

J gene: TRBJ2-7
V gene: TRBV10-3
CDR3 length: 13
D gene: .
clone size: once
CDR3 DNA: TGTGCCATCAGGCGGGACCGAGCTTACGAGCAGTACTTC
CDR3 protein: CAIRRDRAYEQYF

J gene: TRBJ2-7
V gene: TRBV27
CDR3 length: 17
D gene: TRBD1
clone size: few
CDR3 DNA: TGTGCCAGCAGTTTATCATCGATCGGACAGGGGGGGTACGAGCAGTACTTC
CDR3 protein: CASSLSSIGQGGYEQYF

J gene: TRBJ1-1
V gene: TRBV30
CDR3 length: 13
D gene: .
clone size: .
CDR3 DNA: TGTGCCTGGAGTACAGATATGAACACTGAAGCTTTCTTT
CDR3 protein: CAWSTDMNTEAFF

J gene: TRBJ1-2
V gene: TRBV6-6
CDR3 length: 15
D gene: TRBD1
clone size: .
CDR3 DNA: TGTGCCAGCAGTTCTTGGACAGGAGCTAACTATGGCTACACCTTC
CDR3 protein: CASSSWTGANYGYTF

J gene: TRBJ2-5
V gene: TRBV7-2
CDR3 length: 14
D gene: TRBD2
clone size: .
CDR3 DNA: TGTGCCAGCAGCACTGGGACTACACAAGAGACCCAGTACTTC
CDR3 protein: CASSTGTTQETQYF

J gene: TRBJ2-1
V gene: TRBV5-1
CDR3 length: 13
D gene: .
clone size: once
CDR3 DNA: TGCGCCAGCAGCTTGGGGGGGCCAAATGAGCAGTTCTTC
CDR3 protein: CASSLGGPNEQFF

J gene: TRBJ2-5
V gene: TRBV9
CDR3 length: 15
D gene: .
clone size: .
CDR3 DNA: TGTGCCAGCAGCCCCTATGACACGGGACAAGAGACCCAGTACTTC
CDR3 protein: CASSPYDTGQETQYF

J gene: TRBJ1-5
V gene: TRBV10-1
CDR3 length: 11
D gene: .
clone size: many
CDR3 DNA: TGCGCCAGCAGTGACGGTGGGCCCCAGCATTTT
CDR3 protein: CASSDGGPQHF

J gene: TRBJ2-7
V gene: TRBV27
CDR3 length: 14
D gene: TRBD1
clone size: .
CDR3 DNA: TGTGCCAGCAGTTTCGGGACAGGGTCCTACGAGCAGTACTTC
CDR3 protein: CASSFGTGSYEQYF

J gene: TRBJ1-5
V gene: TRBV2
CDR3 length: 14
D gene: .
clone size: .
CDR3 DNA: TGTGCCAGCAGCCCCCAGGGCCACAATCAGCCCCAGCATTTT
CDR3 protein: CASSPQGHNQPQHF

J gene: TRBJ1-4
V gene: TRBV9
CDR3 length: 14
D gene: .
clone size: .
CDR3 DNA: TGTGCCAGCAGCGGCCGGGGTTTGCACGAAAAACTGTTTTTT
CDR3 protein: CASSGRGLHEKLFF

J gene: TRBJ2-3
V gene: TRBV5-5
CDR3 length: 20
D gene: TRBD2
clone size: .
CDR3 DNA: TGTGCCAGCAGCTTCTTTTCGTCTGTTCTAGCGGGGGGGCCGGGAGGTACGCAGTATTTT
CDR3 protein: CASSFFSSVLAGGPGGTQYF

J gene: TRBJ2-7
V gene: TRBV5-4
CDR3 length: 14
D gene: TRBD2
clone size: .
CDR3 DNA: TGTGCCAGCAGCTCCGGGACTAGGGCCTACGAGCAGTACTTC
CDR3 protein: CASSSGTRAYEQYF

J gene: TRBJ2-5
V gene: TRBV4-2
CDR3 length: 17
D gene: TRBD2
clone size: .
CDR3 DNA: TGTGCCAGCAGCCAAGGCAATAGCGGGGGGGCTGGAGAGACCCAGTACTTC
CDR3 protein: CASSQGNSGGAGETQYF

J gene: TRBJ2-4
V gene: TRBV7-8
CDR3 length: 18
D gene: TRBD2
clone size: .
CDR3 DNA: TGTGCCAGCAGCTTAGGACTAGCGGGAGCAAGAGCCAAAAACATTCAGTACTTC
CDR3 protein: CASSLGLAGARAKNIQYF

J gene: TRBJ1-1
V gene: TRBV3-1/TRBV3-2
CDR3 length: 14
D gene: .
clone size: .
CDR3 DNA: TGTGCCAGCAGCCCAGGGCAGATGAACACTGAAGCTTTCTTT
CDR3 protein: CASSPGQMNTEAFF

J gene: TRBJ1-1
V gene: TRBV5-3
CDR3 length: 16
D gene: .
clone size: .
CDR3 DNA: TGTGCCAGAAGCTTGGGGGCAGAACTAGGCAACACTGAAGCTTTCTTT
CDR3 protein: CARSLGAELGNTEAFF

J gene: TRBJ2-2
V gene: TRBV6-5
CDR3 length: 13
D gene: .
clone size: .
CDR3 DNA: TGTGCCAGCAGTACAGAGAACACCGGGGAGCTGTTTTTT
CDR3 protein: CASSTENTGELFF

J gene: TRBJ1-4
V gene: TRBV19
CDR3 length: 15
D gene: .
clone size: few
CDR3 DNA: TGTGCCAGTAGTATGGGGAGTTCATGGCATGAAAAACTGTTTTTT
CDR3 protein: CASSMGSSWHEKLFF

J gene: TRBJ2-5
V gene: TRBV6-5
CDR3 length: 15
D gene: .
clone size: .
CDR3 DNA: TGTGCCAGCAGCAGGGCACAGGGTGGGGGAGAGACCCAGTACTTC
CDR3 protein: CASSRAQGGGETQYF

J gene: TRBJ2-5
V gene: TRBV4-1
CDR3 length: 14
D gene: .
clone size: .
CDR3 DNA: TGCGCCAGCAGCCAAACCTACTCTGGTGAGACCCAGTACTTC
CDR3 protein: CASSQTYSGETQYF

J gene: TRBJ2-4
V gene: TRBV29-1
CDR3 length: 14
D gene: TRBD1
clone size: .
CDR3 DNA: TGCAGCGTTGGAACAGGGGGCTTCGAAAACATTCAGTACTTC
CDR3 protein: CSVGTGGFENIQYF

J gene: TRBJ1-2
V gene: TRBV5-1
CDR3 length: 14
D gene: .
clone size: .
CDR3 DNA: TGCGCCAGCAGCTTGAGCCTATCAAACTATGGCTACACCTTC
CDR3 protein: CASSLSLSNYGYTF

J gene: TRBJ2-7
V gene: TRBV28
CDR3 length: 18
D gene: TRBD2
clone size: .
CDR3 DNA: TGTGCCAGCAGTTTATACGGAACGGGACTAGCGGGTCGAGACGAGCAGTACTTC
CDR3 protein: CASSLYGTGLAGRDEQYF

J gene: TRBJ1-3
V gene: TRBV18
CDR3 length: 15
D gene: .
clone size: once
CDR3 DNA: TGTGCCAGCTCACCAGGCAGGAACTCTGGAAACACCATATATTTT
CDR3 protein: CASSPGRNSGNTIYF

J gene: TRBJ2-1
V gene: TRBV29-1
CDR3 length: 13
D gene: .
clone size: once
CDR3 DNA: TGCAGCGTTTACAGGGGAGGTGGCAATGAGCAGTTCTTC
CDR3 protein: CSVYRGGGNEQFF